Each of the 17 T cell receptor beta chains below was sequenced from the same sample in a study of cytomegalovirus exposure and HLA in healthy donors. The primer mix had 60 Vbeta and 13 Jbeta primers. Here immunoSEQ multiplex PCR was the method, and the copy in TCRdb shows in-frame clones only, minus some. The profile shows around 90,000 clones, 79% of them singletons. Sequencing input: PBMCs. The receptors derive from a male donor in good health and CMV-seropositive.

The chain is built from TRBV10-3 and TRBJ2-2; 10 nucleotides line up with TRBD2. CDR1 is ENHRY, CDR2 SYGVKD, per germline. V shed 4 bases and J 1 base; nucleotides not matched to a gene: 0. This CDR3 spans 15 amino acids. The CDR3 reads CAISGLAGNTGELFF. For the CDR3, the DNA is TGTGCCATCAGTGGACTAGCGGGGAACACCGGGGAGCTGTTTTTT.

The chain is built from TRBV2 and TRBJ1-1, with D possibly TRBD1 on 6 matching bases. V shed 4 bases and J shed 5 bases, with 11 bases lying between them. The length of the CDR3 is 13 residues. CDR1 and CDR2 (germline): SNHLY, FYNNEI. CDR3 sequence: CASSGTQGTEAFF. The CDR3 nucleotides read TGTGCCAGCAGTGGGACACAGGGAACTGAAGCTTTCTTT. Filled out from reference TRBV2 and TRBJ1-1, the complete variable domain reads EPEVTQTPSHQVTQMGQEVILRCVPISNHLYFYWYRQILGQKVEFLVSFYNNEISEKSEIFDDQFSVERPDGSNFTLKIRSTKLEDSAMYFCASSGTQGTEAFFGQGTRLTVV.

The chain couples TRBV30 to TRBJ1-5, with 7 bases fitting TRBD1. There are 12 residues in the CDR3. Germline V gene sequence: CDR1 GTSNPN, CDR2 SVGIG (reference sequence). J was trimmed by 4 bases and V by 4 bases; bases with no gene match: 1. The CDR3 protein is CAWNRGNQPQHF. Here the CDR3 DNA reads TGTGCCTGGAACAGGGGAAATCAGCCCCAGCATTTT.

This clone was seen more than once but under ten times. This chain connects TRBV4-1 to TRBJ1-2, with TRBD1 identical over 7 bases. Germline V gene sequence: CDR1 MGHRA, CDR2 YSYEKL. The CDR3 is made up of 14 amino acids. Trimming took 4 bases from V and 5 from J; bases not matched to a gene: 7. For the CDR3, the DNA is TGCGCCAGCAGCCCTGGGACAGCTCCTTATGGCTACACCTTC. It yields the protein CASSPGTAPYGYTF.

The genes are TRBV19 and TRBJ1-1; TRBD1 matches 8 bases. The CDR3 covers 12 residues. Trimming removed 4 bases from V and 11 bases from J; junction bases left unmatched: 6. CDR1 is LNHDA, CDR2 SQIVND, per germline (reference sequence). CDR3 sequence: CASSTWTGQAFF. The CDR3 DNA sequence: TGTGCCAGTAGTACCTGGACAGGGCAGGCTTTCTTT.

This clone showed up just once. The rearrangement links TRBV5-1 to TRBJ2-5, with 11 bases matching TRBD2. CDR1 and CDR2 from the germline V gene are SGHRS and YFSETQ. The CDR3 has 16 residues. With V trimmed by 2 bases and J by 1 base, 4 bases remained unmatched. For the CDR3, the DNA is TGCGCCAGCAGCTTTAGCGGGGGGGCCCTCCAAGAGACCCAGTACTTC. It codes for CASSFSGGALQETQYF.

CDR3 region: CASSFTASGRTDTQYF. The CDR3 nucleotides read TGTGCCAGCAGCTTTACCGCTAGCGGGCGCACAGATACGCAGTATTTT. This rearrangement joins TRBV11-2 to TRBJ2-3, with 8 bases fitting TRBD2. Germline V gene lookup returns CDR1 SGHAT and CDR2 FQNNGV. This CDR3 region has 16 residues. Losses at the gene ends were 3 bases for V and 1 base for J; bases not matched to a gene: 6.

The rearrangement uses TRBV2 and TRBJ2-2; D gene unclear. From germline, CDR1 is SNHLY and CDR2 FYNNEI. CDR3 length: 14 amino acids. Between the trimmed V and J ends, which lost 8 bases and 3 bases, there was a span of 13 bases. DNA for the CDR3: TGTGCCAGCCGTGGCAACTCGGACACCGGGGAGCTGTTTTTT. This gives the protein CASRGNSDTGELFF.

This chain uses TRBV12-5 with TRBJ2-3; 8 positions match TRBD2. Germline V lookup: CDR1 LGHNT, CDR2 FRNRAP. The J segment lost 6 bases and the V segment lost 4 bases, leaving 9 bases of the junction unmatched. This CDR3 comprises 15 residues. The CDR3 DNA reads as TGTGCTAGTGGTTCGGGGGGGATCCGGGGGGATACGCAGTATTTT. Translation gives CASGSGGIRGDTQYF.

The chain combines TRBV6-5 with TRBJ1-1, with a possible D match to TRBD1 (6 bases). Germline V gene data show CDR1 as MNHEY and CDR2 as SVGAGI. V lost 6 bases, J lost 2 bases, and 13 bases lay in between. The CDR3 length is 14 residues. The chain's CDR3 is CASRNPGTNTEAFF. The CDR3 bases are TGTGCCAGCAGAAACCCCGGGACAAACACTGAAGCTTTCTTT.

This chain connects TRBV4-3 to TRBJ2-4; the D gene is possibly TRBD1 (6 bases). Per germline, CDR1 LGHNA and CDR2 YSLEER. The CDR3 consists of 19 residues. Trimming removed 4 bases at V and 6 bases at J, with 28 bases between. The CDR3 coding sequence is TGCGCCAGCAGCCTACTATACAGGGCCACCGCGGCAGATGGAAACATTCAGTACTTC. Residues: CASSLLYRATAADGNIQYF.

CDR3 amino acids: CAPRRGTGDLAYGYTF. The CDR3 DNA reads TGTGCCCCCCGACGTGGGACAGGGGACCTAGCCTATGGCTACACCTTC. The gene calls are TRBV30 and TRBJ1-2; 10 bases are a match to TRBD1. V lost 8 bases, J lost 4 bases, and 16 bases stayed unmatched. From germline, CDR1 is GTSNPN and CDR2 SVGIG (reference sequence). The CDR3 sequence is 16 residues long.

The chain couples TRBV5-1 to TRBJ2-2; no clear D. Germline-derived CDR1 and CDR2 are SGHRS and YFSETQ. This CDR3 is 13 amino acids long. Trimming removed 6 bases from V and 1 base from J, with 7 bases in between. CDR3 nucleotide sequence: TGCGCCAGCATGGCTAGGAACACCGGGGAGCTGTTTTTT. Its protein product is CASMARNTGELFF.

The CDR3 DNA sequence: TGTGCCTGGAGTTTGAGCGCCGATACGCAGTATTTT. Its translation is CAWSLSADTQYF. This rearrangement joins TRBV30 to TRBJ2-3; D gene uncertain. V dropped 2 bases and J dropped 6 bases, with 9 bases sitting between them. CDR1 is GTSNPN and CDR2 is SVGIG in the germline V gene (reference sequence). The CDR3 sequence is 12 residues long. The whole variable domain, filled in from reference TRBV30 and TRBJ2-3, reads SQTIHQWPATLVQPVGSPLSLECTVEGTSNPNLYWYRQAAGRGLQLLFYSVGIGQISSEVPQNLSASRPQDRQFILSSKKLLLSDSGFYLCAWSLSADTQYFGPGTRLTVL.

The table lists this clone with a count of one. CDR3 amino acids: CASPPDRGYYEQYF. For the CDR3, the DNA is TGTGCCAGCCCCCCAGACAGGGGGTACTACGAGCAGTACTTC. The chain uses TRBV6-1 and TRBJ2-7; TRBD1 aligns across 9 bases. The CDR3 runs 14 residues. The V gene's germline CDR1 is MNHNS and CDR2 SASEGT. J lost 3 bases, V lost 8 bases, and 8 bases had no gene match.

The chain recombines TRBV18 with TRBJ1-1; 7 bases line up with TRBD1. With 6 bases clipped from V and 6 bases from J, the junction kept 7 bases outside the gene matches. This CDR3 comprises 13 residues. Germline assignment: CDR1 KGHSH and CDR2 LQKENI. CDR3 bases: TGTGCCAGCTCCCTCGGGGGACAGTCTGAAGCTTTCTTT. This gives the protein CASSLGGQSEAFF.

The V call is TRBV2, the J call TRBJ2-2, with 8 positions matching TRBD2. The CDR3 is made up of 14 amino acids. Germline-derived CDR1 and CDR2 are SNHLY and FYNNEI. V shed 7 bases, J shed 6 bases, and the junction held 7 bases outside the gene matches. In DNA form, the CDR3 reads TGTGCCAGCAAAGCGGGGGACGGGGCCGGGGAGCTGTTTTTT. This sequence encodes CASKAGDGAGELFF.